There are a few counts of the clone carrying this TCR beta chain. Its antigen is currently unknown. The sample is drawn from a study of blood T cells in healthy people across ages. Study observations and caveats: Unknown donor CMV status possibly confounded expanded clonotype changes.

The use of a sample-barcoded 5' primer and a J-beta primer mix characterized a second PCR of roughly 7 to 11 cycles. Using its own MiXCR run on the 5' RACE reads, TCRdb lists one record per CDR3 protein. Of roughly 680,000 distinct CDR3 sequences detected, about 52% appear once; the ten largest clones hold 30% to 35%. V shed 7 bases and J 9 bases; nucleotides not matched to a gene: 11. Germline assignment: CDR1 DFQATT and CDR2 SNEGSKA (reference sequence). The CDR3 is 13 residues long. This chain connects TRBV20-1 to TRBJ2-1; 8 nucleotides align to TRBD1. Sample: blood. This clonotype originated in a woman aged 55-75 years in good health. The CDR3: CSGGTGSKGEQFF. CDR3 sequence (DNA): TGCAGTGGCGGGACAGGAAGCAAGGGTGAGCAGTTCTTC.